This record covers a single T cell receptor beta chain. Its antigen is as yet unknown. CDR3 size: 16 residues. Germline assignment: CDR1 MRHNA and CDR2 SNTAGT. Losses at the gene ends were 5 bases for V and 1 base for J; bases not matched to a gene: 3. TRB rearrangements spanning V, D and J were amplified using mixed TRB-A/B primers. TCRdb ran MiXCR on the multiplex PCR reads and lists one entry per CDR3 protein. The table records about 7,500 distinct CDR3 sequences, around 30% of them present only once. The data derive from a study of T cell repertoires in aging, cancer and after chemotherapy. Overall study results and limits: Healthy donors lost TCR diversity with age mainly through richness, cancer patients through richness and evenness. Rebound thymic output was suggested by rising median generation probability during chemotherapy in each cancer cohort.

Amplification of TCR beta used genomic DNA extracted from peripheral blood. The receptor's source is a human donor with a blood cancer. This chain uses TRBV6-4 with TRBJ2-3; TRBD2 agrees at 13 bases. Material for sequencing was blood. CDR3 amino acids: CASSLGTSGGTDTQYF. For the CDR3, the DNA is TGTGCCAGCAGTCTGGGGACTAGCGGGGGCACAGATACGCAGTATTTT.